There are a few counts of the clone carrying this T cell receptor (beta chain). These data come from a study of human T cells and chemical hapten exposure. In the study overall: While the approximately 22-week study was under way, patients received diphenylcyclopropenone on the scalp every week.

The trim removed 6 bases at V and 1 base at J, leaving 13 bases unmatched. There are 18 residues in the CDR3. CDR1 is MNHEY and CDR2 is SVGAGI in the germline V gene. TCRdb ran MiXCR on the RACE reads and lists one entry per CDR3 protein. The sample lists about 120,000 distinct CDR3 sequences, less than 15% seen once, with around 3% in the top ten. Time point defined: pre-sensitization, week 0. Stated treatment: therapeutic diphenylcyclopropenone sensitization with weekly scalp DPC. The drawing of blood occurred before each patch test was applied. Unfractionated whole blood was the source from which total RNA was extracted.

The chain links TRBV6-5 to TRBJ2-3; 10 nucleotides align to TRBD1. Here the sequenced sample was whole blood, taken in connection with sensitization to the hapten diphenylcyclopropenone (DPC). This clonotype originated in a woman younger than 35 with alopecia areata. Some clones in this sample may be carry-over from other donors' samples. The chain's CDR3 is CASRKNSRDRGGTDTQYF. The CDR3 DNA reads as TGTGCCAGCAGAAAAAACTCTCGGGACAGGGGCGGCACAGATACGCAGTATTTT.